A selection of T cell receptor beta chains follows, all from one sample in a study of blood T cell repertoires in COVID-19. Method: immunoSEQ multiplex PCR; TCRdb's copy keeps in-frame clones and lacks some. The data contain fewer than 250,000 clones, 80% to 90% of them singletons. Material for sequencing was PBMCs or T cells enriched from blood (not recorded which). These receptors all come from a woman in her 40s with acute COVID-19. CDR3s include the opening cysteine and the closing phenylalanine or tryptophan. D genes are given only for firm matches. Some rows have no size entry. The others give once, few or many, or a class for an expanded clone.

J gene,V gene,D gene,CDR3 length,clone size,CDR3 DNA,CDR3 protein
TRBJ1-2,TRBV4-1,NA,15,NA,TGCGCCAGCAGCCAGGCGGGCCCCGGAGACTATGGCTACACCTTC,CASSQAGPGDYGYTF
TRBJ2-3,TRBV7-8,TRBD2,15,once,TGTGCCAGCAGCAGCGGGAGGGCCGTGACAGATACGCAGTATTTT,CASSSGRAVTDTQYF
TRBJ1-3,TRBV2,TRBD1,17,NA,TGTGCCAGCAGGGGACCGGGACAGCGTAGCTCTGGAAACACCATATATTTT,CASRGPGQRSSGNTIYF
TRBJ1-6,TRBV11-2,TRBD1,16,NA,TGTGCCAGCAGCTTCGACAGGGGCCGGCATAATTCACCCCTCCACTTT,CASSFDRGRHNSPLHF
TRBJ2-7,TRBV28,NA,13,NA,TGTGCCAGCAGTAAATCGACGGGGTACGAGCAGTACTTC,CASSKSTGYEQYF
TRBJ1-1,TRBV27,NA,14,NA,TGTGCCAGCAGTCCCCACAGGGTAAACACTGAAGCTTTCTTT,CASSPHRVNTEAFF
TRBJ2-7,TRBV15,TRBD2,16,NA,TGTGCCACCAGCAGACCTGGACTAGCAGCCTCTTACGAGCAGTACTTC,CATSRPGLAASYEQYF
TRBJ2-1,TRBV12-5,TRBD2,14,NA,TGTGCTAGTGCCGGGAGGGGTGGGCACAATGAGCAGTTCTTC,CASAGRGGHNEQFF
TRBJ1-2,TRBV4-3,NA,17,NA,TGCGCCAGCAGCCAAGGAACCCCCAGGGGTTCTGGCTATGGCTACACCTTC,CASSQGTPRGSGYGYTF
TRBJ2-3,TRBV2,NA,14,NA,TGTGCCAGCAGTGATAACGGGACTCCAGATACGCAGTATTTT,CASSDNGTPDTQYF
TRBJ2-2,TRBV5-4,TRBD2,14,once,TGTGCCAGCAGCCGACTAGCGGGACCTCGGGAGCTGTTTTTT,CASSRLAGPRELFF
TRBJ1-2,TRBV28,NA,11,NA,TGTGCCAGCAGAACATGGGCGGGCTACACCTTC,CASRTWAGYTF
TRBJ2-7,TRBV28,TRBD1,15,NA,TGTGCCAGCAGTTCCTCCGGGACAGATACCTACGAGCAGTACTTC,CASSSSGTDTYEQYF
TRBJ2-1,TRBV27,TRBD1,16,NA,TGTGCCAGCAGGACGGGACAGGCCACCTCCTACAATGAGCAGTTCTTC,CASRTGQATSYNEQFF
TRBJ2-6,TRBV18,NA,16,NA,TGTGCCAGCTCACCTTTCGAGGGTTCTGGGGCCAACGTCCTGACTTTC,CASSPFEGSGANVLTF
TRBJ1-2,TRBV5-1,TRBD1,15,NA,TGCGCCAGCGGGGACAGTGCACTTGGAAACTATGGCTACACCTTC,CASGDSALGNYGYTF
TRBJ1-3,TRBV6-6,TRBD1,19,few,TGTGCCAGCAGCCGATATGGGGGGACAGGGGTCGGCTCTGGAAACACCATATATTTT,CASSRYGGTGVGSGNTIYF
TRBJ2-7,TRBV27,TRBD2,14,NA,TGTGCCACCACTCCCTATAGCGGGTCCTACGAGCAGTACTTC,CATTPYSGSYEQYF
TRBJ2-1,TRBV11-3,TRBD2,14,NA,TGTGCCAGCAGCTCCTCTAGCGGGAACAATGAGCAGTTCTTC,CASSSSSGNNEQFF
TRBJ2-3,TRBV7-9,TRBD2,15,NA,TGTGCCAGCAGCTATCCGGGCGGGAGAACAGATACGCAGTATTTT,CASSYPGGRTDTQYF
TRBJ2-1,TRBV7-7,NA,15,NA,TGTGCCAGCAGCCCTATCGCGGGTTCTGGCAATGAGCAGTTCTTC,CASSPIAGSGNEQFF
TRBJ2-7,TRBV28,NA,14,NA,TGTGCCAGCACTACCGGGGGACCGGGGAGGGAGCAGTACTTC,CASTTGGPGREQYF
TRBJ1-1,TRBV2,NA,16,few,TGTGCCAGCAGTTCTCCAAGCTCAGGAGGCAACACTGAAGCTTTCTTT,CASSSPSSGGNTEAFF
TRBJ2-1,TRBV27,TRBD2,13,NA,TGTGCCAGCGGGCGGGAGGGTTACAATGAGCAGTTCTTC,CASGREGYNEQFF
TRBJ2-7,TRBV6-2/TRBV6-3,TRBD2,15,NA,TGTGCCAGCAGTTACGCGGGGGGGAGCTCCTACGAGCAGTACTTC,CASSYAGGSSYEQYF
TRBJ1-3,TRBV3-1/TRBV3-2,TRBD1,15,NA,TGTGCCAGCAGCCTACGACAGGGGGGCATGAACACCATATATTTT,CASSLRQGGMNTIYF
TRBJ2-3,TRBV9,NA,16,NA,TGTGCCAGCACGCTGGGAAGCGGACTGAGCACAGATACGCAGTATTTT,CASTLGSGLSTDTQYF
TRBJ1-5,TRBV18,TRBD1,13,NA,TGTGCCAGCTCACCCCAGGGGGATCAGCCCCAGCATTTT,CASSPQGDQPQHF
TRBJ2-1,TRBV24-1,NA,16,NA,TGTGCCACCAGTGATTTTGCGGCGGGACGCCAGGTTGAGCAGTTCTTC,CATSDFAAGRQVEQFF
TRBJ1-2,TRBV19,NA,13,NA,TGTGCCAGTAGTATATTTGGGGAGGATGGCTACACCTTC,CASSIFGEDGYTF
TRBJ2-3,TRBV4-3,NA,14,NA,TGCGCCAGCAGCCAAGAAAGAGCCCGGGATACGCAGTATTTT,CASSQERARDTQYF
TRBJ1-1,TRBV29-1,NA,11,NA,TGCAGCGTTGGGGAGGACACTGAAGCTTTCTTT,CSVGEDTEAFF
TRBJ2-1,TRBV7-7,TRBD2,17,once,TGTGCCAGCAGCCCCGAGACTAGCGGCCCTGTAGGGAGGGAGCAGTTCTTC,CASSPETSGPVGREQFF
TRBJ2-1,TRBV19,NA,15,NA,TGTGCCAGTAGTATCTGGGGGGTATCCTACAATGAGCAGTTCTTC,CASSIWGVSYNEQFF
TRBJ1-1,TRBV2,TRBD1,12,NA,TGTGCCGGACGGACAGGGAACACTGAAGCTTTCTTT,CAGRTGNTEAFF
TRBJ2-6,TRBV7-9,NA,15,NA,TGTGCCAGCAGCTTTAGCAGGGGTGGGGCCAACGTCCTGACTTTC,CASSFSRGGANVLTF
TRBJ2-5,TRBV7-3,TRBD1,13,NA,TGTGCCAGCGGACAGGGCTCGTTCGGGGCCCAGTACTTC,CASGQGSFGAQYF
TRBJ2-2,TRBV11-3,TRBD2,16,NA,TGTGCCAGCAGCTTGGCGGGAGGTTTTAGCACCGGGGAGCTGTTTTTT,CASSLAGGFSTGELFF
TRBJ2-3,TRBV19,NA,15,NA,TGTGCCAGTAGGAGGGGGAGGGCCAGCACAGATACGCAGTATTTT,CASRRGRASTDTQYF
TRBJ1-2,TRBV7-9,NA,13,NA,TGTGCCGGCAGCTTAGGTCGGGGGGATGGCTACACCTTC,CAGSLGRGDGYTF
TRBJ1-3,TRBV6-4,NA,14,few,TGTGCCAGTGAGGACAGCTTCTCTGGAAACACCATATATTTT,CASEDSFSGNTIYF
TRBJ2-3,TRBV29-1,TRBD2,14,once,TGCAGCGTTGTGACTAGCGGGAGCGGGAATACGCAGTATTTT,CSVVTSGSGNTQYF
TRBJ2-7,TRBV4-1,TRBD2,15,few,TGCGCCAGCAGCCAAGATAACGCGGGAGCCTACGAGCAGTACTTC,CASSQDNAGAYEQYF
TRBJ2-5,TRBV29-1,TRBD1,12,NA,TGCAGCGTTCGAGGGGGCGAAAAGACCCAGTACTTC,CSVRGGEKTQYF
TRBJ1-1,TRBV6-4,TRBD1,15,once,TGTGCCAGCAGCCCAACAGGGGGCCTGAACACTGAAGCTTTCTTT,CASSPTGGLNTEAFF
TRBJ2-5,TRBV29-1,NA,12,once,TGCAGCGCAACAGTCCCCCAAGAGACCCAGTACTTC,CSATVPQETQYF
TRBJ2-1,TRBV9,TRBD2,15,NA,TGTGCCAGCAGCGTAGGACTAGCGGGAACAAATGAGCAGTTCTTC,CASSVGLAGTNEQFF
TRBJ2-1,TRBV28,TRBD2,15,NA,TGTGCCAGCAGGCTCGGGACTAGCGGGAACAATGAGCAGTTCTTC,CASRLGTSGNNEQFF